This T cell receptor (beta chain) appears in the sequencing data of a study of T cells in Graves' hyperthyroidism and ophthalmopathy. The CDR3 totals 16 residues. After removal of 2 bases from V and 2 bases from J, the junction contained 5 bases not matched to a gene. From germline, CDR1 is DFQATT and CDR2 SNEGSKA (reference sequence). Amplification yielded TCR beta CDR3 regions, with RNA transcripts as the source. HTBI primers were the set used in a first-round RT-PCR of the TCR CDR3. Each CDR3 protein gets one entry after TCRdb re-called the multiplex PCR reads with MiXCR. The sample contains 600,000 to 900,000 distinct CDR3 sequences, over 15% of which appear only once.

This TCR was recovered from a young man with Graves' hyperthyroidism. V gene TRBV20-1 combines with J gene TRBJ2-1; 11 bases line up with TRBD2. The sequenced sample consisted of blood. The CDR3: CSARSLAGGPYNEQFF. DNA of the CDR3: TGCAGTGCTAGATCCCTAGCGGGAGGTCCCTACAATGAGCAGTTCTTC.